This T cell receptor beta chain was sequenced for a study of early T cells in non-severe SARS-CoV-2 infection. Each cDNA molecule carried a unique molecular identifier. TCRdb fed the 5' RACE reads into MiXCR, producing one record per CDR3 protein. Counted here are over 50,000 distinct CDR3 sequences, 8% to 10% occurring once; the ten biggest clones make up around 4.2%. Study results and caveats: Reliance on VDJdb matching favored anti-spike CD8 responses; private and CD4 specificities were missed.

Trimming shortened V by 1 base and J by 5 bases, and 9 bases separated the two germline ends. The CDR3 length is 14 residues. The germline V gene encodes CDR1 SGHTA and CDR2 FQGNSA. As concerns this clonotype: The antigen remains unidentified.

Material for sequencing was whole blood. This clonotype was sampled from an adult who was a healthcare worker with PCR-confirmed SARS-CoV-2 infection or an uninfected control (not recorded which). The chain employs TRBV7-2 and TRBJ2-1; D may be TRBD1 or TRBD2 (5 bases each). CDR3 protein: CASSLGGVDNEQFF. CDR3 coding DNA: TGTGCCAGCAGCTTAGGAGGGGTCGACAATGAGCAGTTCTTC.